These 22 T cell receptor beta chains originate from one sample sequenced in a study of blood T cell repertoires in COVID-19. TCRdb's table, derived via immunoSEQ multiplex PCR, lists solely in-frame clones and lacks some. The repertoire holds 150,000 to 200,000 clones, 76% seen once, with around 17% in the top ten. The specimen was PBMCs or T cells enriched from blood (not recorded which). These receptors came from a woman aged 45 to 65 with acute COVID-19.

A few counts support this clone. V is TRBV11-2 and J is TRBJ2-5, with D perhaps matching TRBD1 (7 bases). The CDR3 covers 15 residues. Germline V gene lookup returns CDR1 SGHAT and CDR2 FQNNGV. Trimming stripped 5 bases from V and 4 bases from J, with 17 bases between. CDR3 DNA sequence: TGTGCCAGCAGCCTACTTCAGGGGGGTATAGAGACCCAGTACTTC. Amino acid sequence: CASSLLQGGIETQYF.

The chain employs TRBV12-3 or TRBV12-4 and TRBJ1-2, with 8 bases that match TRBD1. The CDR3 extends over 13 amino acids. J gave up 8 bases and V 6 bases, and 8 bases lay outside the gene matches. CDR3 sequence (DNA): TGTGCCAGCAGCGAAGGACAGGGCGACGGCTACACCTTC. Translating it yields CASSEGQGDGYTF.

Many counts were recorded for this clone. The CDR3 sequence: CASSQKTAGGYGYTF. The CDR3 coding sequence is TGTGCCAGCAGCCAGAAGACAGCCGGGGGGTATGGCTACACCTTC. The chain uses TRBV28 and TRBJ1-2; a possible D gene is TRBD1 (5 bases). The germline V gene has CDR1 MDHEN and CDR2 SYDVKM. V shed 6 bases and J shed 5 bases, with 19 bases lying between them. CDR3 length: 15 residues.

This clone was seen a single time. This chain joins TRBV5-4 and TRBJ2-1; 9 bases are shared with TRBD2. Trimming took 1 base from V and 5 from J; bases not matched to a gene: 4. CDR3 size: 15 residues. Germline V gene data show CDR1 as SGHNT and CDR2 as YYREEE (reference sequence). The CDR3 is CASSLLGGGDNEQFF. The CDR3 region has the DNA TGTGCCAGCAGCTTGCTCGGCGGGGGGGACAATGAGCAGTTCTTC.

This chain links TRBV3-1 (or the pseudogene TRBV3-2) with TRBJ2-1; TRBD2 matches 12 bases. The germline CDR1 and CDR2 sequences are LGHDT and YNNKEL (reference sequence). The CDR3 is 18 residues long. V shed 3 bases and J 2 bases; nucleotides not matched to a gene: 8. The CDR3 is CASSQDPSGGAPYNEQFF. In nucleotides, the CDR3 is TGTGCCAGCAGCCAGGACCCTAGCGGGGGGGCCCCCTACAATGAGCAGTTCTTC.

The V call is TRBV4-2, the J call TRBJ2-2, with 10 bases aligning to TRBD2. The CDR3 spans 17 residues. Unmatched junction bases numbered 2, after V lost 1 base and J lost 0 bases. From germline, CDR1 is LGHNA and CDR2 YNFKEQ. CDR3 in amino acids: CASSQASGGANTGELFF. The DNA of the CDR3 is TGTGCCAGCAGCCAAGCGAGCGGGGGGGCGAACACCGGGGAGCTGTTTTTT.

This chain links TRBV2 with TRBJ2-5, with TRBD1 matching over 7 bases. The CDR3 runs to 14 residues. V was clipped by 6 bases and J by 3 bases; unmatched bases: 7. CDR1 and CDR2 from the germline V gene are SNHLY and FYNNEI. DNA of the CDR3: TGTGCCAGCAGCGATCCTGACAGGGAAGAGACCCAGTACTTC. Amino acid sequence: CASSDPDREETQYF. Full variable domain (missing parts from reference TRBV2 and TRBJ2-5): EPEVTQTPSHQVTQMGQEVILRCVPISNHLYFYWYRQILGQKVEFLVSFYNNEISEKSEIFDDQFSVERPDGSNFTLKIRSTKLEDSAMYFCASSDPDREETQYFGPGTRLLVL.

This sequence joins TRBV2 and TRBJ1-4; 8 bases are shared with TRBD1. CDR1 is SNHLY and CDR2 is FYNNEI in the germline V gene. The CDR3 consists of 15 residues. With V trimmed by 4 bases and J by 2 bases, 3 bases remained unmatched. The CDR3, as DNA: TGTGCCAGCAGTGCGGACAGGGCCACTAATGAAAAACTGTTTTTT. The encoded protein is CASSADRATNEKLFF.

The V call is TRBV7-2, the J call TRBJ1-4; the match to TRBD1 covers 10 bases. V gave up 0 bases and J gave up 8 bases; unmatched junction bases: 6. Germline-derived CDR1 and CDR2 are SGHTA and FQGNSA. This CDR3 has 16 residues. The CDR3: CASSLAPGQGGEKLFF. The CDR3 DNA is TGTGCCAGCAGCTTAGCGCCCGGACAGGGGGGCGAAAAACTGTTTTTT. The full variable domain, its missing parts supplied by reference TRBV7-2 and TRBJ1-4, is GAGVSQSPSNKVTEKGKDVELRCDPISGHTALYWYRQSLGQGLEFLIYFQGNSAPDKSGLPSDRFSAERTGGSVSTLTIQRTQQEDSAVYLCASSLAPGQGGEKLFFGSGTQLSVL.

This sequence joins TRBV19 and TRBJ2-5, with 8 nucleotides matching TRBD2. The CDR3 consists of 16 residues. Trimming at V came to 3 bases and at J to 5 bases, leaving 11 bases not matched to a gene. Germline CDR1 is LNHDA and CDR2 is SQIVND (reference sequence). CDR3 sequence: CASSIPGGVTGETQYF. CDR3 nucleotide sequence: TGTGCCAGTAGTATCCCCGGGGGGGTGACGGGGGAGACCCAGTACTTC. Based on the CDR3 plus reference TRBV19 and TRBJ2-5, the full variable domain is DGGITQSPKYLFRKEGQNVTLSCEQNLNHDAMYWYRQDPGQGLRLIYYSQIVNDFQKGDIAEGYSVSREKKESFPLTVTSAQKNPTAFYLCASSIPGGVTGETQYFGPGTRLLVL.

V is TRBV27 and J is TRBJ1-1, with 8 bases that match TRBD1. The CDR3 consists of 16 residues. Germline V gene sequence: CDR1 MNHEY, CDR2 SMNVEV (reference sequence). V lost 7 bases and J lost 0; bases outside the gene matches: 10. The CDR3 sequence is CASTNRTGPMNTEAFF. CDR3 DNA sequence: TGTGCCAGCACCAACCGGACAGGGCCTATGAACACTGAAGCTTTCTTT.

The genes are TRBV20-1 and TRBJ2-1; 11 positions match TRBD2. J lost 0 bases, V lost 3 bases, and 4 bases had no gene match. This CDR3 is built from 16 residues. CDR1 and CDR2 from the germline V gene are DFQATT and SNEGSKA (reference sequence). In DNA, the CDR3 is TGCAGTGCTAGTCTAGCGGGGGGAAGCTCCTACAATGAGCAGTTCTTC. This gives the protein CSASLAGGSSYNEQFF.

J is TRBJ2-3 and V is TRBV11-1, with D perhaps matching TRBD2 (5 bases). Germline CDR1 reads SGHAT; CDR2 reads FQDESV (reference sequence). Trimming pared 1 base from V and 0 bases from J, leaving 11 bases between. The CDR3 length is 16 residues. The CDR3: CASSLGGLPSTDTQYF. The DNA of the CDR3 is TGTGCCAGCAGCTTAGGAGGGCTCCCTAGCACAGATACGCAGTATTTT.

This clone was counted once. V is TRBV28 and J is TRBJ2-7; 11 bases agree with TRBD1. After removal of 4 bases from V and 6 bases from J, the junction contained 11 bases not matched to a gene. The CDR3 contains 16 residues. Germline V gene sequence: CDR1 MDHEN, CDR2 SYDVKM. The CDR3 bases are TGTGCCAGCAGTTCCAAGATCCGGGGACAGGGGGGCGAGCAGTACGTC. Residues: CASSSKIRGQGGEQYV.

The V call is TRBV2, the J call TRBJ2-3; 8 bases line up with TRBD1. CDR3 length equals 15 residues. V lost 10 bases, J lost 3 bases, and 12 bases stayed unmatched. Germline V gene lookup returns CDR1 SNHLY and CDR2 FYNNEI. Here the CDR3 DNA reads TGTGCCACCGTTGGACCCAGGGGGCCAACAGATACGCAGTATTTT. This codes for CATVGPRGPTDTQYF.

V and J are TRBV10-3 and TRBJ2-3, with D possibly matching TRBD2 (6 bases). Trimming left V 10 bases short and J 2 bases short, with 16 bases between. The CDR3 spans 14 residues. The germline gives CDR1 ENHRY, CDR2 SYGVKD. CDR3 nucleotides: TGTGCCACCTCACCGGGGGTGTCCACAGATACGCAGTATTTT. This encodes CATSPGVSTDTQYF.

The rearrangement joins TRBV30 to TRBJ2-5, with a weak D call TRBD1 (5 bases). V lost 1 base to trimming and J lost 2 bases, with 5 bases between them. CDR1 is GTSNPN, CDR2 SVGIG, per germline (reference sequence). CDR3 length: 12 residues. The DNA of the CDR3 is TGTGCCTGGAGTGGACAGCAAGAGACCCAGTACTTC. Encoded protein: CAWSGQQETQYF.

The chain uses TRBV7-9 and TRBJ2-2, with 8 bases identical to TRBD1. The V gene end was trimmed by 5 bases and the J gene end by 2 bases; junction bases not matched to a gene: 10. From germline, CDR1 is SEHNR and CDR2 FQNEAQ (reference sequence). There are 17 residues in the CDR3. The CDR3 sequence: CASSHAPGQGNTGELFF. In DNA, the CDR3 is TGTGCCAGCAGCCACGCCCCAGGACAGGGAAACACCGGGGAGCTGTTTTTT. The variable domain in full, with the rest retrieved from reference TRBV7-9 and TRBJ2-2, is DTGVSQNPRHKITKRGQNVTFRCDPISEHNRLYWYRQTLGQGPEFLTYFQNEAQLEKSRLLSDRFSAERPKGSFSTLEIQRTEQGDSAMYLCASSHAPGQGNTGELFFGEGSRLTVL.

CDR3 nucleotide sequence: TGCGCCAGCAGTCCACAGGGAAATCAGCCCCAGCATTTT. This translates into CASSPQGNQPQHF. The rearrangement links TRBV10-2 to TRBJ1-5, with D tentatively TRBD1 (6 bases). From germline, CDR1 is WSHSY and CDR2 SAAADI. V lost 5 bases to trimming and J lost 4 bases, with 9 bases between them. The CDR3 totals 13 residues.

The chain links TRBV11-3 to TRBJ1-5; D is uncertain. The CDR3 runs to 13 residues. V shed 3 bases and J shed 7 bases, with 10 bases lying between them. CDR1 SGHNT and CDR2 YENEEA come from the germline V gene. The CDR3 region is CASSFLIGQPQHF. The CDR3, as DNA: TGTGCCAGCAGCTTTTTGATCGGGCAGCCCCAGCATTTT.

The chain links TRBV28 to TRBJ2-3; TRBD2 matches 7 bases. The CDR3 is made up of 17 amino acids. In germline, CDR1 is MDHEN, CDR2 SYDVKM. J lost 5 bases, V lost 3 bases, and 14 bases had no gene match. The CDR3 reads CASSFLGWGGQGDTQYF. For the CDR3, the DNA is TGTGCCAGCAGTTTCCTTGGTTGGGGGGGTCAGGGAGATACGCAGTATTTT.

V is TRBV7-9 and J is TRBJ1-4; D is uncertain. The germline V and J ends were trimmed by 5 bases and 8 bases, with 15 bases remaining between them. CDR3 length: 14 amino acids. Germline CDR1 is SEHNR and CDR2 is FQNEAQ (reference sequence). The DNA of the CDR3 is TGTGCCAGCAGCCCCTTACTACACGGGGAAAAACTGTTTTTT. As protein: CASSPLLHGEKLFF.